The 29 T cell receptor beta chains below all came from one sample that was sequenced in a study of blood T cell repertoires in COVID-19. Libraries were prepared by immunoSEQ multiplex PCR; TCRdb keeps only in-frame clonotypes and omits some of them. The sample records hundreds of thousands of clones, under 90% being singletons. Sequences were obtained from peripheral blood. Every receptor here comes from a young woman with COVID-19, enrolled during active disease.

The chain carries TRBV18 and TRBJ2-3; 9 nucleotides agree with TRBD1. The germline V gene has CDR1 KGHSH and CDR2 LQKENI. The CDR3 loop spans 15 amino acids. With V trimmed by 6 bases and J by 3 bases, 7 bases remained unmatched. The chain's CDR3 is CASSAGTGYTDTQYF. CDR3 bases: TGTGCCAGCTCCGCCGGGACAGGGTATACAGATACGCAGTATTTT.

The CDR3 DNA reads as TGTGCCAGCTCACTTATCCTAGCTGATGAGCAGTTCTTC. Encoded protein: CASSLILADEQFF. The chain recombines TRBV18 with TRBJ2-1, with D perhaps TRBD2 (5 bases). V dropped 4 bases and J dropped 8 bases, with 12 bases sitting between them. In germline, CDR1 is KGHSH, CDR2 LQKENI. The CDR3 has 13 residues.

CDR3 nucleotides: TGTGCCAGCAGTTACTTCCCACAGGGGACCAATCAGCCCCAGCATTTT. It encodes CASSYFPQGTNQPQHF. The V gene is TRBV6-5, the J gene TRBJ1-5, with 7 positions matching TRBD1. Germline CDR1 MNHEY, CDR2 SVGAGI. The ends lost 1 base at V and 3 bases at J; junction bases unmatched: 6. This CDR3 has 16 amino acids.

The chain combines TRBV9 with TRBJ2-5; possible D gene TRBD2, 6 bases. The germline gives CDR1 SGDLS, CDR2 YYNGEE. The V gene lost 4 bases and the J gene lost 2 bases, with 12 bases spanning the gap. The CDR3 sequence is 14 residues long. The CDR3 sequence: CASSLRDSQETQYF. The CDR3 nucleotides are TGTGCCAGCAGCCTCCGGGACTCGCAAGAGACCCAGTACTTC.

This clone was detected only once. The chain joins TRBV10-1 to TRBJ2-7; tentative D call: TRBD2 (6 bases). The V end lost 6 bases, the J end lost 3 bases, and 9 bases lay between the germline ends. The CDR3 has 12 residues. CDR1 WNHNN and CDR2 SYGVQD come from the germline V gene (reference sequence). The CDR3, as DNA: TGCGCCAGCAGCCCCGGGGGCTACGAGCAGTACTTC. Protein product: CASSPGGYEQYF.

This clone was counted a single time. The chain recombines TRBV29-1 with TRBJ1-1; TRBD1 matches at 7 bases. The germline CDR1 and CDR2 sequences are SQVTM and ANQGSEA. The ends lost 7 bases at V and 5 bases at J; junction bases unmatched: 10. The CDR3 consists of 13 residues. The CDR3, as DNA: TGCAGCGCATTGACAGGGACGAGGACTGAAGCTTTCTTT. Translation: CSALTGTRTEAFF.

This chain links TRBV5-5 with TRBJ1-2, with D perhaps TRBD1 (6 bases). There are 13 residues in the CDR3. Trimming cost V 2 bases and J 7 bases, with 12 bases left between them. CDR1 is SGHKS, CDR2 YYEKEE, per germline (reference sequence). The CDR3 protein is CASSFSGVFGYTF. CDR3 in DNA: TGTGCCAGCAGCTTTTCAGGGGTCTTTGGCTACACCTTC.

This clone was detected only a few times. This chain connects TRBV27 to TRBJ1-4; 9 nucleotides agree with TRBD1. Germline V gene sequence: CDR1 MNHEY, CDR2 SMNVEV (reference sequence). This CDR3 has 15 amino acids. The junction had 7 bases not matched to a gene; V was cut back by 3 bases and J by 8 bases. The CDR3 region is CASSFNRGLGEKLFF. The CDR3 region has the DNA TGTGCCAGCAGTTTCAACAGGGGGCTGGGGGAAAAACTGTTTTTT.

The CDR3 here is CASSFVMNTEAFF. CDR3 DNA: TGTGCCAGCAGTTTCGTTATGAACACTGAAGCTTTCTTT. The chain carries TRBV27 and TRBJ1-1, with no clear D. The CDR3 consists of 13 residues. The V gene's germline CDR1 is MNHEY and CDR2 SMNVEV (reference sequence). V was shortened by 3 bases and J by 0 bases, with 5 bases between the two germline ends.

J is TRBJ1-2 and V is TRBV28, with TRBD1 matching 9 bases. Germline V gives CDR1 MDHEN, CDR2 SYDVKM. The V segment lost 2 bases and the J segment 0 bases; nucleotides outside the gene matches: 1. There are 15 residues in the CDR3. CDR3: CASSLGQGTNYGYTF. The CDR3 coding sequence is TGTGCCAGCAGTTTAGGACAGGGGACTAACTATGGCTACACCTTC.

This chain uses TRBV6-5 with TRBJ2-7; 7 bases are a match to TRBD1. Germline V gives CDR1 MNHEY, CDR2 SVGAGI. The length of the CDR3 is 13 residues. Unmatched junction bases numbered 2, after V lost 2 bases and J lost 4 bases. The CDR3 DNA reads as TGTGCCAGCAGTTACCGACAGGGATACGAGCAGTACTTC. Amino acid sequence: CASSYRQGYEQYF.

In its sample, this clone was seen once. V gene TRBV7-6 combines with J gene TRBJ2-2; D unclear. Germline CDR1 and CDR2: SGHVS and FNYEAQ. The CDR3 runs to 15 residues. V shed 2 bases and J shed 6 bases, with 13 bases lying between them. The CDR3 DNA reads TGTGCCAGCAGCTTACCCGAGCCGGGTTCCGGGGAGCTGTTTTTT. It encodes CASSLPEPGSGELFF.

This clone showed up just once. V gene TRBV6-5 combines with J gene TRBJ2-7, with TRBD2 matching over 8 bases. Germline lookup yields CDR1 MNHEY and CDR2 SVGAGI. After removal of 6 bases from V and 3 bases from J, the junction contained 10 bases not matched to a gene. The CDR3 has 15 amino acids. In DNA form, the CDR3 reads TGTGCCAGCAGGCCCATTGGCGGGGGGTACTACGAGCAGTACTTC. Translated: CASRPIGGGYYEQYF.

The sample holds a few counts of this clone. The chain employs TRBV9 and TRBJ2-1; 16 bases fit TRBD2. The trim removed 1 base at V and 9 bases at J, leaving 16 bases unmatched. The CDR3 sequence is 20 residues long. CDR1 SGDLS and CDR2 YYNGEE come from the germline V gene. In DNA form, the CDR3 reads TGTGCCAGCAGCGTAACCGGGACTAGCGGGGGGGCCGCTTATAACAGTGAGCAGTTCTTC. Encoded protein: CASSVTGTSGGAAYNSEQFF.

The chain has TRBV7-8 and TRBJ2-5; D is possibly TRBD2 (6 bases). Germline-derived CDR1 and CDR2 are SGHVS and FQNEAQ. This CDR3 region has 17 residues. V lost 4 bases to trimming and J lost 4 bases, with 22 bases between them. DNA of the CDR3: TGTGCCAGCAGCTCCCACGTGTGGCGGGGACGCGGAGAGACCCAGTACTTC. This translates into CASSSHVWRGRGETQYF.

This clone was detected once. CDR3: CASSPPRRGARLQETQYF. The CDR3 DNA is TGTGCCAGCTCACCACCGAGACGGGGGGCCCGCCTCCAAGAGACCCAGTACTTC. V is TRBV18 and J is TRBJ2-5, with D perhaps matching TRBD2 (7 bases). Germline loops: CDR1 KGHSH, CDR2 LQKENI. The CDR3 is made up of 18 amino acids. Trimming removed 0 bases from V and 1 base from J, with 18 bases in between.

This CDR3 is CASQTGLARETQYF. The CDR3 DNA reads TGTGCCAGCCAGACTGGACTAGCGAGGGAGACCCAGTACTTC. This chain joins TRBV6-5 and TRBJ2-5; 9 bases map to TRBD2. Germline CDR1 and CDR2: MNHEY and SVGAGI. The CDR3 totals 14 residues. Trimming cost V 8 bases and J 5 bases; bases outside gene matches: 9.

The V and J genes are TRBV12-3 or TRBV12-4 and TRBJ1-2; tentatively, D is TRBD1 (6 bases). The CDR3 extends over 12 amino acids. The V end lost 5 bases, the J end lost 7 bases, and 11 bases lay between the germline ends. In DNA form, the CDR3 reads TGTGCCAGCAGTGGAGACAGGTTTGGCTACACCTTC. Translated, it gives CASSGDRFGYTF.

The genes are TRBV7-9 and TRBJ2-5; 9 nucleotides agree with TRBD1. V shed 1 base, J shed 5 bases, and the junction held 2 bases outside the gene matches. The V gene's germline CDR1 is SEHNR and CDR2 FQNEAQ (reference sequence). This CDR3 spans 14 amino acids. CDR3 nucleotide sequence: TGTGCCAGCAGCTTAGGGGGACAGGGCGAGACCCAGTACTTC. It is translated as CASSLGGQGETQYF.

The gene calls are TRBV6-5 and TRBJ2-7; 9 bases match TRBD1. This CDR3 has 15 residues. Germline CDR1 and CDR2: MNHEY and SVGAGI. Losses at the gene ends were 4 bases for V and 2 bases for J; bases not matched to a gene: 6. The CDR3 protein is CASSWGTGRPYEQYF. The CDR3 nucleotides read TGTGCCAGCAGTTGGGGGACAGGGAGGCCCTACGAGCAGTACTTC.

The V and J genes are TRBV6-5 and TRBJ1-2; 8 bases agree with TRBD1. Germline assignment: CDR1 MNHEY and CDR2 SVGAGI. This CDR3 is 14 amino acids long. V gave up 9 bases and J gave up 3 bases; unmatched junction bases: 9. DNA for the CDR3: TGTGCCAGTTCTTCGTTGGGACAGGACTATGGCTACACCTTC. It yields the protein CASSSLGQDYGYTF.

This clone was recorded once. This rearrangement joins TRBV28 to TRBJ1-2, with D tentatively TRBD1 (5 bases). From germline, CDR1 is MDHEN and CDR2 SYDVKM. The V end was cut by 4 bases, the J end by 0 bases, with 15 bases between. The CDR3 length is 16 residues. The CDR3 here is CASSSPNRPANYGYTF. CDR3 nucleotide sequence: TGTGCCAGCAGTTCTCCAAACAGGCCTGCTAACTATGGCTACACCTTC.

This chain links TRBV3-1 (or the pseudogene TRBV3-2) with TRBJ2-1; D call uncertain. There are 17 residues in the CDR3. Trimming pared 0 bases from V and 0 bases from J, leaving 12 bases between. The V gene's germline CDR1 is LGHDT and CDR2 YNNKEL (reference sequence). The DNA of the CDR3 is TGTGCCAGCAGCCAAGAACTGGTGGGCGTCTCCTACAATGAGCAGTTCTTC. Protein product: CASSQELVGVSYNEQFF.

V is TRBV11-2 and J is TRBJ2-2; 8 nucleotides line up with TRBD1. Per germline, CDR1 SGHAT and CDR2 FQNNGV. V gave up 5 bases and J gave up 4 bases; unmatched junction bases: 6. CDR3 length: 15 amino acids. The CDR3: CASSTGQGFTGELFF. The CDR3 DNA reads TGTGCCAGCAGCACCGGACAGGGATTCACCGGGGAGCTGTTTTTT.

Turning to this clone: Other DNA sequences within the sample encode an identical CDR3. The rearrangement uses TRBV19 and TRBJ1-1; D uncertain. The V and J ends lost 6 bases and 1 base respectively, with 6 bases between them. Germline V gives CDR1 LNHDA, CDR2 SQIVND (reference sequence). CDR3 length: 12 amino acids. The CDR3 sequence is CASSYRNTEAFF. In DNA form, the CDR3 reads TGTGCCAGTAGCTACAGGAACACTGAAGCTTTCTTT.

This sequence joins TRBV4-1 and TRBJ1-5; D not certain. Germline V gives CDR1 MGHRA, CDR2 YSYEKL. V was shortened by 0 bases and J by 5 bases, with 11 bases between the two germline ends. The CDR3 extends over 15 amino acids. The CDR3 loop is CASSQDARSDQPQHF. CDR3 bases: TGCGCCAGCAGCCAAGACGCCAGATCCGATCAGCCCCAGCATTTT.

This clone was picked up one time. V usage is TRBV24-1 and J usage is TRBJ1-3, with D hard to call. CDR1 and CDR2 from the germline V gene are KGHDR and SFDVKD. CDR3 size: 18 residues. V was clipped by 5 bases and J by 1 base, with 20 bases between them. The CDR3, as DNA: TGTGCCACCAGTGGTGAAGGGCCCGGAGGGCTATCTGGAAACACCATATATTTT. It translates to CATSGEGPGGLSGNTIYF.

The rearrangement joins TRBV18 to TRBJ1-2, with 7 nucleotides matching TRBD1. This CDR3 spans 16 amino acids. CDR1 is KGHSH, CDR2 LQKENI, per germline. Trimming cost V 2 bases and J 3 bases; bases outside gene matches: 9. CDR3 DNA sequence: TGTGCCAGCTCACCATACTCGGGACAGCCCCACTATGGCTACACCTTC. This encodes CASSPYSGQPHYGYTF.

The chain recombines TRBV2 with TRBJ2-7; weak D call: TRBD2 (6 bases). The germline V gene has CDR1 SNHLY and CDR2 FYNNEI. V dropped 6 bases and J dropped 2 bases, with 14 bases sitting between them. The CDR3 contains 14 residues. Here the CDR3 reads CASSNTGVPYEQYF. The CDR3 nucleotides are TGTGCCAGCAGCAATACGGGGGTCCCCTACGAGCAGTACTTC.